This T cell receptor beta chain appears in the sequencing data of a study of metastatic and nonmetastatic thyroid tumors. TCRdb re-called clones from the PCR reads using MiXCR. Counted here are 65,000 to 70,000 clones, over 12% occurring once; the ten biggest clones make up over 6.5%. Study-level results: Significantly higher TCR beta diversity was reportedly seen in malignant thyroid tumors than benign nodules, in blood and tumor.

Thyroid surgery was performed in patients who had received no treatment beforehand. In germline, CDR1 is MNHEY, CDR2 SVGAGI. The CDR3 is 18 residues long. The V segment lost 0 bases and the J segment 4 bases; nucleotides outside the gene matches: 11. This clone was detected only a few times. The antigen remains unidentified. The chain links TRBV6-5 to TRBJ2-3; 9 bases are a match to TRBD1. The clonotype comes from a male donor with papillary thyroid cancer or a benign thyroid nodule (not recorded which). Some clones in this sample may be carry-over from other donors' samples. Sequencing was carried out using blood. The CDR3 bases are TGTGCCAGCAGTTACTCTTCCGGGACAGGGTATTTGGCAGATACGCAGTATTTT. Protein sequence: CASSYSSGTGYLADTQYF.